This T cell receptor beta chain was recorded in a study of blood T cell repertoires in COVID-19. Sequenced by immunoSEQ multiplex PCR; TCRdb stores in-frame clones only, minus some. The sample lists approximately 170,000 clones, approximately 80% occurring once. This CDR3 is 16 amino acids long. Germline V lookup: CDR1 SGHNT, CDR2 YYREEE (reference sequence). V gave up 2 bases and J gave up 9 bases; unmatched junction bases: 9. Sequenced sample: PBMCs or T cells enriched from blood (not recorded which). The sequence was collected from a woman in her forties or fifties who had recovered from COVID-19. J is TRBJ1-6 and V is TRBV5-4; TRBD1 matches at 9 bases. For the CDR3, the DNA is TGTGCCAGCAGCTTCCCCGGACAGGGACAGGGTTCACCCCTCCACTTT. Protein sequence: CASSFPGQGQGSPLHF. The full variable domain, rest sourced from reference TRBV5-4 and TRBJ1-6, is ETGVTQSPTHLIKTRGQQVTLRCSSQSGHNTVSWYQQALGQGPQFIFQYYREEENGRGNFPPRFSGLQFPNYSSELNVNALELDDSALYLCASSFPGQGQGSPLHFGNGTRLTVT.